These 28 T cell receptor beta chains came from one sample sequenced in a study of cytomegalovirus exposure and HLA in healthy donors. The PCR was carried out with 60 Vbeta primers and 13 Jbeta primers. The method was immunoSEQ multiplex PCR; TCRdb's version includes in-frame clones alone and lacks a portion of them. Of 120,000 to 150,000 clones detected, 82% appear once; the ten largest clones hold roughly 3.2%. Sequencing was performed on PBMCs. The receptors were gathered from a young man in good health and CMV-seropositive.

The rearrangement links TRBV19 to TRBJ2-7, with 8 bases identical to TRBD2. Germline V gene sequence: CDR1 LNHDA, CDR2 SQIVND (reference sequence). With V trimmed by 5 bases and J by 5 bases, 14 bases remained unmatched. The CDR3 has 16 amino acids. CDR3 nucleotide sequence: TGTGCCAGTAGTTTGATGTCCGGGACTAGTAGCGACGAGCAGTACTTC. Its protein product is CASSLMSGTSSDEQYF.

The V call is TRBV29-1, the J call TRBJ2-1, with 9 bases aligning to TRBD2. Looked up from germline, CDR1 is SQVTM and CDR2 is ANQGSEA. The CDR3 has 13 residues. Germline trimming cut 7 bases from V and 5 bases from J; bases unmatched to any gene: 6. The CDR3 DNA reads as TGCAGCGCATCGGGACTAGCCCACAATGAGCAGTTCTTC. Its protein product is CSASGLAHNEQFF.

The rearrangement joins TRBV7-9 to TRBJ2-7, with TRBD1 matching over 9 bases. Germline CDR1 reads SEHNR; CDR2 reads FQNEAQ (reference sequence). V trimming: 4 bases; J trimming: 3 bases; junction bases outside the gene matches: 7. The CDR3 runs to 15 residues. In nucleotides, the CDR3 is TGTGCCAGCAGCTCAGCCGGGACAGGGTACTACGAGCAGTACTTC. It codes for CASSSAGTGYYEQYF.

The chain carries TRBV6-1 and TRBJ2-5; maybe TRBD2 (5 bases). Germline V lookup: CDR1 MNHNS, CDR2 SASEGT. The CDR3 has 15 amino acids. V shed 1 base and J shed 4 bases, with 13 bases lying between them. CDR3 loop: CASSEVVRVPETQYF. CDR3 sequence (DNA): TGTGCCAGCAGTGAAGTGGTGAGGGTCCCAGAGACCCAGTACTTC.

This clone was detected a few times. The chain's CDR3 is CASSLLQGGEKLFF. CDR3 bases: TGTGCCAGCAGCTTACTACAGGGAGGGGAAAAACTGTTTTTT. The chain carries TRBV11-2 and TRBJ1-4, with a weak D call TRBD1 (6 bases). The V end lost 2 bases, the J end lost 8 bases, and 12 bases lay between the germline ends. This CDR3 has 14 amino acids. Germline V CDR1 and CDR2: SGHAT, FQNNGV.

This chain links TRBV7-9 with TRBJ2-2; D is possibly TRBD2 (5 bases). CDR1 and CDR2 (germline): SEHNR, FQNEAQ (reference sequence). The V gene lost 5 bases and the J gene lost 1 base, with 11 bases spanning the gap. The CDR3 covers 15 residues. CDR3 sequence: CASSSGTLNTGELFF. CDR3 coding DNA: TGTGCCAGCAGCAGCGGAACACTGAACACCGGGGAGCTGTTTTTT.

The rearrangement uses TRBV10-3 and TRBJ1-2; D is uncertain. Germline CDR1 reads ENHRY; CDR2 reads SYGVKD. The CDR3 sequence is 11 residues long. Trimming pared 8 bases from V and 4 bases from J, leaving 8 bases between. The CDR3 DNA is TGTGCCATCGGAGGACTCTATGGCTACACCTTC. Residues: CAIGGLYGYTF.

V is TRBV6-5 and J is TRBJ1-4; the D gene is possibly TRBD1 (6 bases). The V gene's germline CDR1 is MNHEY and CDR2 SVGAGI. V shed 8 bases and J shed 5 bases, with 12 bases lying between them. The CDR3 is 13 amino acids. CDR3 nucleotides: TGTGCCAGCTCGGGGGGGCTAAATGAAAAACTGTTTTTT. Protein product: CASSGGLNEKLFF.

The sample holds one count of this clone. The rearrangement uses TRBV10-1 and TRBJ2-2; 8 bases agree with TRBD2. The germline CDR1 and CDR2 sequences are WNHNN and SYGVQD (reference sequence). Trimming removed 0 bases from V and 5 bases from J; junction bases left unmatched: 5. This CDR3 spans 16 amino acids. CDR3 coding DNA: TGCGCCAGCAGTGAGTCGAGGCGGGAGGATACCGGGGAGCTGTTTTTT. As protein: CASSESRREDTGELFF.

The chain combines TRBV5-1 with TRBJ1-2; D remains unclear. V was cut by 4 bases and J by 8 bases, with 15 bases left in between. The CDR3 totals 13 residues. Germline CDR1 is SGHRS and CDR2 is YFSETQ. The CDR3 region has the DNA TGCGCCAGCAGCATGGATTTAGCCGGGGGCTACACCTTC. Amino acid sequence: CASSMDLAGGYTF. Using reference TRBV5-1 and TRBJ1-2 for the parts outside the CDR3, the full variable domain is KAGVTQTPRYLIKTRGQQVTLSCSPISGHRSVSWYQQTPGQGLQFLFEYFSETQRNKGNFPGRFSGRQFSNSRSEMNVSTLELGDSALYLCASSMDLAGGYTFGSGTRLTVV.

V is TRBV5-5 and J is TRBJ2-5, with a tentative D call TRBD2 (5 bases). The CDR3 covers 14 residues. V lost 0 bases and J 4 bases, leaving 10 bases between the germline ends. Per germline, CDR1 SGHKS and CDR2 YYEKEE (reference sequence). CDR3 sequence: CASSLESSGETQYF. The CDR3, as DNA: TGTGCCAGCAGCTTGGAATCGAGCGGAGAGACCCAGTACTTC.

This clone was seen more than once but under ten times. The chain recombines TRBV4-1 with TRBJ2-7; TRBD1 is a possible D gene (5 bases). The germline V and J ends were trimmed by 0 bases and 2 bases, with 14 bases remaining between them. Germline CDR1 MGHRA, CDR2 YSYEKL. The CDR3 consists of 16 residues. The CDR3 is CASSQDARVGTYEQYF. The CDR3 DNA follows: TGCGCCAGCAGCCAAGACGCCAGGGTAGGAACCTACGAGCAGTACTTC.

The CDR3 DNA reads as TGTGCCAGCAGCTCCGGGGACAGGGAAGGAGCGCCCCAGCATTTT. Translation gives CASSSGDREGAPQHF. The rearrangement links TRBV11-2 to TRBJ1-5, with 9 nucleotides matching TRBD1. This CDR3 has 15 residues. The germline V gene has CDR1 SGHAT and CDR2 FQNNGV. J gave up 9 bases and V 4 bases, and 10 bases lay outside the gene matches.

The CDR3 DNA follows: TGTGCCAGCAGCTATGCTTCAAGACAGGGATCTGGCTACACCTTC. It translates to CASSYASRQGSGYTF. The V call is TRBV5-4, the J call TRBJ1-2; 7 nucleotides agree with TRBD1. With 3 bases clipped from V and 7 bases from J, the junction kept 12 bases outside the gene matches. Germline CDR1 and CDR2: SGHNT and YYREEE (reference sequence). The CDR3 extends over 15 amino acids.

In its sample, this clone was seen once. This chain uses TRBV2 with TRBJ1-1, with no clear D. CDR3 length: 13 residues. Trimming took off 3 bases at V and 1 base at J, with 6 bases between the two ends. Looked up from germline, CDR1 is SNHLY and CDR2 is FYNNEI. CDR3 loop: CASSETRNTEAFF. CDR3 DNA: TGTGCCAGCAGTGAGACACGGAACACTGAAGCTTTCTTT.

The rearrangement links TRBV4-1 to TRBJ1-6; a possible D gene is TRBD1 (5 bases). The germline V and J ends were trimmed by 2 bases and 0 bases, with 11 bases remaining between them. CDR3 length: 17 residues. CDR1 and CDR2 (germline): MGHRA, YSYEKL. The CDR3 loop reads CASSQMTDSSYNSPLHF. The CDR3 nucleotides read TGCGCCAGCAGCCAAATGACAGATAGCTCCTATAATTCACCCCTCCACTTT.

This chain joins TRBV7-9 and TRBJ2-3; TRBD2 agrees at 7 bases. The trim removed 5 bases at V and 2 bases at J, leaving 10 bases unmatched. Germline loops: CDR1 SEHNR, CDR2 FQNEAQ (reference sequence). The CDR3 contains 16 residues. The CDR3 loop reads CASSPLGGLLTDTQYF. The CDR3 DNA is TGTGCCAGCAGCCCCCTGGGAGGGCTTCTCACAGATACGCAGTATTTT.

The chain uses TRBV6-5 and TRBJ2-7; D is uncertain. V lost 2 bases, J lost 3 bases, and 5 bases lay in between. There are 12 residues in the CDR3. Per germline, CDR1 MNHEY and CDR2 SVGAGI. The CDR3 reads CASSYGNYEQYF. CDR3 bases: TGTGCCAGCAGTTACGGCAACTACGAGCAGTACTTC.

V and J are TRBV11-3 and TRBJ2-1, with TRBD2 matching 10 bases. Germline-derived CDR1 and CDR2 are SGHNT and YENEEA. The CDR3 totals 15 residues. V lost 5 bases, J lost 5 bases, and 6 bases stayed unmatched. CDR3 region: CASSKGLAINNEQFF. The CDR3 region has the DNA TGTGCCAGCAGCAAGGGACTAGCGATAAACAATGAGCAGTTCTTC.

The chain employs TRBV2 and TRBJ2-1; possible D gene TRBD2, 6 bases. The length of the CDR3 is 14 residues. Germline V gives CDR1 SNHLY, CDR2 FYNNEI. V lost 7 bases and J lost 0, with 10 bases in between. CDR3 residues: CASNGGTSYNEQFF. The CDR3 region has the DNA TGTGCCAGCAATGGCGGGACCTCCTACAATGAGCAGTTCTTC. Together with reference TRBV2 and TRBJ2-1, the CDR3 gives the full variable domain: EPEVTQTPSHQVTQMGQEVILRCVPISNHLYFYWYRQILGQKVEFLVSFYNNEISEKSEIFDDQFSVERPDGSNFTLKIRSTKLEDSAMYFCASNGGTSYNEQFFGPGTRLTVL.

The V call is TRBV10-2, the J call TRBJ2-7; 7 bases map to TRBD1. The CDR3 length is 13 residues. With V trimmed by 6 bases and J by 2 bases, 4 bases remained unmatched. The germline CDR1 and CDR2 sequences are WSHSY and SAAADI. CDR3 amino acids: CASRGGGTYEQYF. CDR3 DNA: TGCGCCAGCAGAGGGGGCGGCACCTACGAGCAGTACTTC.

This clone has a handful of counts. The chain carries TRBV2 and TRBJ2-1; no definite D call. The CDR3 has 14 amino acids. The germline CDR1 and CDR2 sequences are SNHLY and FYNNEI. V lost 4 bases and J lost 4, with 11 bases in between. CDR3 protein: CASSGAGGYNEQFF. CDR3 DNA: TGTGCCAGCAGTGGGGCAGGTGGTTACAATGAGCAGTTCTTC.

The chain uses TRBV28 and TRBJ1-1; 8 nucleotides agree with TRBD1. V shed 5 bases, J shed 5 bases, and the junction held 4 bases outside the gene matches. CDR1 MDHEN and CDR2 SYDVKM come from the germline V gene. This CDR3 region has 13 residues. CDR3 coding DNA: TGTGCCAGCAGTGTTTACAGGGGGACTGAAGCTTTCTTT. Its protein product is CASSVYRGTEAFF.

This chain joins TRBV6-5 and TRBJ2-7, with 7 bases aligning to TRBD1. Unmatched junction bases numbered 2, after V lost 6 bases and J lost 0 bases. The CDR3 sequence is 13 residues long. Germline lookup yields CDR1 MNHEY and CDR2 SVGAGI. DNA of the CDR3: TGTGCCAGCAGGCGACAGGGCTCCTACGAGCAGTACTTC. It specifies CASRRQGSYEQYF.

The V and J genes are TRBV5-1 and TRBJ1-1, with 7 bases identical to TRBD1. This CDR3 comprises 15 residues. Per the germline V gene, CDR1 is SGHRS and CDR2 is YFSETQ. The J segment lost 0 bases and the V segment lost 0 bases, leaving 2 bases of the junction unmatched. The CDR3 nucleotides are TGCGCCAGCAGCTTGGTTGGGACAGTGAACACTGAAGCTTTCTTT. This gives the protein CASSLVGTVNTEAFF.

This chain links TRBV29-1 with TRBJ2-1; 7 bases match TRBD2. The junction had 1 base not matched to a gene; V was cut back by 7 bases and J by 1 base. The germline V gene has CDR1 SQVTM and CDR2 ANQGSEA. This CDR3 spans 12 amino acids. The CDR3 reads CSGSGSYNEQFF. The CDR3 DNA sequence: TGCAGCGGTAGCGGGTCCTACAATGAGCAGTTCTTC.

The chain's CDR3 is CASSPRGGASYNEQFF. CDR3 bases: TGTGCCAGCAGTCCGCGGGGCGGGGCCTCCTACAATGAGCAGTTCTTC. The chain couples TRBV28 to TRBJ2-1; D is perhaps TRBD2 (6 bases). V lost 5 bases to trimming and J lost 0 bases, with 14 bases between them. The CDR3 is 16 amino acids. Per the germline V gene, CDR1 is MDHEN and CDR2 is SYDVKM.

The chain combines TRBV2 with TRBJ2-5, with 8 bases aligning to TRBD2. The J call may not be correct, given that the DNA end is closer to TRBJ2-7. CDR3 size: 16 residues. CDR1 is SNHLY and CDR2 is FYNNEI in the germline V gene. The CDR3 here is CASSGLAGLSSYEQYF. In nucleotides, the CDR3 is TGTGCCAGCAGTGGGCTAGCGGGCCTCAGCTCCTACGAGCAGTACTTC.